The rows below give T cell receptor beta chains drawn from one sample of a study of T cells after yellow fever vaccination. TCRdb analysed the 5' RACE reads with MiXCR anew, one entry per CDR3 protein. The sample has more than 75,000 distinct CDR3 sequences; almost 9% are singletons. The sample here was CD8+ T cells not binding an NS4B(214-222) dextramer, sorted from PBMCs, taken roughly 15 days after the first yellow fever vaccination. These TCRs come from a man between 18 and 35 years old who received the YFV17D yellow fever vaccine. The CDR3 runs from the conserved cysteine through the conserved F or W. The D gene is left open where the match is weak. Expanded clones get a size class; other rows say once, few or many, or leave the size out.

TRBV30,TRBJ2-1,few,TRBD2,TGTGCCTGGAGACTAGCGGGGATAGGTAATGAGCAGTTCTTC,CAWRLAGIGNEQFF
TRBV6-2/TRBV6-3,TRBJ2-1,-,-,TGTGCCAGCAGTTACCACGGGGAGCCCAACAATGAGCAGTTCTTC,CASSYHGEPNNEQFF
TRBV20-1,TRBJ1-6,few,-,TGCAGTGCCCGGGAGCTCGAGAACAATTCACCCCTCCACTTT,CSARELENNSPLHF
TRBV27,TRBJ2-5,few,TRBD2,TGTGCCAGCGCGGGACTAGCGGGGCCTAGGGAGACCCAGTACTTC,CASAGLAGPRETQYF
TRBV7-9,TRBJ1-6,once,TRBD1,TGTGCCAGCAGCTTAGTGGGGACAGGGGTCTTAAATTCACCCCTCCACTTT,CASSLVGTGVLNSPLHF
TRBV6-5,TRBJ2-7,few,-,TGTGCCAGCAGTTACGGACAGACCTACGAGCAGTACTTC,CASSYGQTYEQYF
TRBV7-2,TRBJ2-5,-,-,TGTGCCAGCAGCCCATCGGCAGGGGAGTCTGAGACCCAGTACTTC,CASSPSAGESETQYF
TRBV20-1,TRBJ2-7,-,TRBD1,TGCAGTGCCCCAGACAGGGGCCACGAGCAGTACTTC,CSAPDRGHEQYF
TRBV3-1,TRBJ2-2,-,TRBD2,TGTGCCAGCAGCCAAGACGAGGCGGGGGGGCCGCCCACCGGGGAGCTGTTTTTT,CASSQDEAGGPPTGELFF
TRBV5-6,TRBJ1-1,-,-,TGTGCCAGCAGCGGTTACGTAGGGGTTAACACTGAAGCTTTCTTT,CASSGYVGVNTEAFF
TRBV12-3/TRBV12-4,TRBJ2-5,few,-,TGTGCCAGCAGTCGGGACCTCTCGTCCCAGTACTTC,CASSRDLSSQYF
TRBV19,TRBJ1-5,few,TRBD1,TGTGCCAGTAGTATCGCCCAGGGGGTATATCAGCCCCAGCATTTT,CASSIAQGVYQPQHF
TRBV9,TRBJ2-5,-,TRBD2,TGTGCCAGCGGCTCGGGACTAGCGGGGGGGCGAGAGACCCAGTACTTC,CASGSGLAGGRETQYF
TRBV29-1,TRBJ2-1,few,-,TGCAGCGTCACTGAGGAGGGGGGTTACAATGAGCAGTTCTTC,CSVTEEGGYNEQFF
TRBV27,TRBJ2-3,-,TRBD2,TGTGCCAGCAGTCTAAACAGGCCTGGGGGGGGCACAGATACGCAGTATTTT,CASSLNRPGGGTDTQYF
TRBV27,TRBJ2-2,-,TRBD1,TGTGCCAGCAGTTTATGGGGGACAGGGTACACCGGGGAGCTGTTTTTT,CASSLWGTGYTGELFF
TRBV7-9,TRBJ2-1,-,-,TGTGCCAGCAGCTCCGCCTTGCGGACGGGGGACTACAATGAGCAGTTCTTC,CASSSALRTGDYNEQFF
TRBV4-3,TRBJ2-2,few,-,TGCGCCAGCAGCCAAGACTGGGGGCACACCGGGGAGCTGTTTTTT,CASSQDWGHTGELFF
TRBV28,TRBJ2-5,few,TRBD1,TGTGCCAGCAGTCCCCCCCGGGGACAGATGCAAGAGACCCAGTACTTC,CASSPPRGQMQETQYF
TRBV5-5,TRBJ2-7,many,-,TGTGCCAGCAGCTTGTCAGTCGAGCAGTACTTC,CASSLSVEQYF
TRBV11-2,TRBJ2-3,-,TRBD2,TGTGCCAGCAGCGCAGCGGGGGGGCCGGGAGATACGCAGTATTTT,CASSAAGGPGDTQYF
TRBV6-1,TRBJ2-2,-,TRBD1,TGTGCCAGCCGTAGACAGGGCGGCACCGGGGAGCTGTTTTTT,CASRRQGGTGELFF
TRBV15,TRBJ2-1,-,TRBD2,TGTGCCACCAGCAGGGGACTAGGGGAGGGCAATGAGCAGTTCTTC,CATSRGLGEGNEQFF
TRBV27,TRBJ1-1,many,TRBD1,TGTGCCAGCAGCGCAGGGGGACTGAACACTGAAGCTTTCTTT,CASSAGGLNTEAFF
TRBV6-1,TRBJ1-6,few,TRBD1,TGTGCCAGCAGTACCGGACAGGGTAATTCACCCCTCCACTTT,CASSTGQGNSPLHF
TRBV7-8,TRBJ1-6,few,-,TGTGCCAGCAGCTCCAGTCCTGGAGGGAATAATTCACCCCTCCACTTT,CASSSSPGGNNSPLHF
TRBV6-5,TRBJ1-6,few,-,TGTGCCAGCAGTTACCAGGGGACAAATTCACCCCTCCACTTT,CASSYQGTNSPLHF
TRBV6-2/TRBV6-3,TRBJ2-7,-,-,TGTGCCAGCAAGTCGCCAGGTCAGAACGAGCAGTACTTC,CASKSPGQNEQYF
TRBV4-2,TRBJ2-2,-,-,TGTGCCAGCAGCCCCTCTTCGTCGGGACTTACGAACACCGGGGAGCTGTTTTTT,CASSPSSSGLTNTGELFF
TRBV6-5,TRBJ1-5,-,-,TGTGCCAGCAGTTACTCGATGGCAGGGGATCAGCCCCAGCATTTT,CASSYSMAGDQPQHF
TRBV12-3/TRBV12-4,TRBJ2-7,many,TRBD1,TGTGCCAGCAGTCGAGGGACAGGGCGGAATTATGAGCAGTACTTC,CASSRGTGRNYEQYF
TRBV12-3/TRBV12-4,TRBJ2-1,few,-,TGTGCCAGCAGTTTGACAGCCTACAATGAGCAGTTCTTC,CASSLTAYNEQFF
TRBV7-8,TRBJ2-3,few,-,TGTGCCAGCAGCTCCTCCGGACGGTCTAGCACAGATACGCAGTATTTT,CASSSSGRSSTDTQYF
TRBV4-1,TRBJ2-3,-,-,TGCGCCAGCAGCCAAGTGGGAGATACGCAGTATTTT,CASSQVGDTQYF
TRBV11-1,TRBJ2-2,few,-,TGTGCCAGCAGCTTAGAGGGGAAACCTACCGGGGAGCTGTTTTTT,CASSLEGKPTGELFF
TRBV6-1,TRBJ1-6,-,-,TGTGCCAGCAGCCCCTGGGGTGGTTCACCCCTCCACTTT,CASSPWGGSPLHF
TRBV4-2,TRBJ2-1,-,-,TGTGCCAGCAGCCAGCCCGGGAGCCTTCAGTTCTTC,CASSQPGSLQFF
TRBV20-1,TRBJ2-2,few,-,TGCAGTGCTAGTCGAGGGGGGAACACCGGGGAGCTGTTTTTT,CSASRGGNTGELFF
TRBV27,TRBJ1-1,many,TRBD1,TGTGCCAGCAGTCCTGGGACAGCAAACACTGAAGCTTTCTTT,CASSPGTANTEAFF
TRBV27,TRBJ2-2,many,TRBD2,TGTGCCAGCAGTTTATCTTTACCGGGACTAGCGGGCCCGAACACCGGGGAGCTGTTTTTT,CASSLSLPGLAGPNTGELFF
TRBV6-2/TRBV6-3,TRBJ2-1,few,TRBD1,TGTGCCAGCAGTTACGGGGACAGGGGGAGCTCCTACAATGAGCAGTTCTTC,CASSYGDRGSSYNEQFF
TRBV9,TRBJ1-4,-,TRBD1,TGTGCCAGCAGCGCCCCTGGACAGGGTTCAGAAGAAAAACTGTTTTTT,CASSAPGQGSEEKLFF